The 19 T cell receptor beta chains below come from one sample, sequenced in a study of shared clonotypes between healthy human individuals. Assay used: immunoSEQ multiplex PCR; TCRdb lists only in-frame clones, some missing. The sample has fewer than 1.8 million clones, around 98.5% seen once. The sample consisted of naive CD4+ T cells sorted from blood. As to subset: CD45RA+ positively selected. The source of these receptors is a young man in good health.

The J gene is TRBJ2-3, the V gene TRBV27, with D unresolved. The CDR3 loop spans 17 amino acids. CDR1 and CDR2 from the germline V gene are MNHEY and SMNVEV (reference sequence). V gave up 0 bases and J gave up 4 bases, with 17 bases separating them. The CDR3 reads CASSLSVGSGLSDTQYF. CDR3 DNA: TGTGCCAGCAGTTTATCGGTGGGGTCTGGGTTATCAGATACGCAGTATTTT.

As to this clone: Other DNA variants within this sample encode the same CDR3. V usage is TRBV18 and J usage is TRBJ1-4; D call uncertain. CDR3 length: 13 amino acids. The germline gives CDR1 KGHSH, CDR2 LQKENI. V dropped 1 base and J dropped 5 bases, with 5 bases sitting between them. The CDR3 bases are TGTGCCAGCTCACCACTGGTCAATGAAAAACTGTTTTTT. It is translated as CASSPLVNEKLFF.

V gene TRBV28 combines with J gene TRBJ1-1; D is uncertain. The CDR3 length is 13 residues. V shed 6 bases and J shed 1 base, with 9 bases lying between them. Germline V CDR1 and CDR2: MDHEN, SYDVKM. The CDR3: CASSQPQNTEAFF. The CDR3 coding sequence is TGTGCCAGCAGCCAACCACAGAACACTGAAGCTTTCTTT.

CDR3 loop: CASSTRDRQLYGYTF. The CDR3 nucleotides read TGTGCCAGCTCCACCCGGGATCGACAACTCTATGGCTACACCTTC. This chain uses TRBV18 with TRBJ1-2, with no clear D. In germline, CDR1 is KGHSH, CDR2 LQKENI. The CDR3 has 15 amino acids. Trimming pared 6 bases from V and 4 bases from J, leaving 18 bases between.

The chain carries TRBV6-6 and TRBJ2-5; 10 bases are a match to TRBD2. Unmatched junction bases numbered 4, after V lost 5 bases and J lost 1 base. The germline V gene encodes CDR1 MNHNY and CDR2 SVGAGI (reference sequence). The CDR3 spans 15 residues. The CDR3 spells CASSSGRVGQETQYF. The CDR3 DNA follows: TGTGCCAGCAGTAGCGGGAGGGTAGGCCAAGAGACCCAGTACTTC.

The chain joins TRBV6-4 to TRBJ2-1, with D possibly being TRBD2 (5 bases). This CDR3 spans 14 amino acids. Trimming took off 4 bases at V and 3 bases at J, with 10 bases between the two ends. Germline-derived CDR1 and CDR2 are MRHNA and SNTAGT. For the CDR3, the DNA is TGTGCCAGCAGTGTAGTAGCGAGCTACAATGAGCAGTTCTTC. It yields the protein CASSVVASYNEQFF.

This clone was seen just once. The sample contains more than one DNA sequence encoding this CDR3. This sequence joins TRBV15 and TRBJ2-7; TRBD2 is a possible D gene (6 bases). Germline V lookup: CDR1 LNHNV, CDR2 YYDKDF (reference sequence). The CDR3 contains 14 residues. Trimming shortened V by 1 base and J by 0 bases, and 7 bases separated the two germline ends. The CDR3 DNA reads TGTGCCACCAGCAGAGGCGGGAACTCCTACGAGCAGTACTTC. It specifies CATSRGGNSYEQYF.

J is TRBJ2-3 and V is TRBV19; no clear D gene. The CDR3 totals 13 residues. Trimming took 0 bases from V and 2 from J, leaving 3 bases between them. The germline V gene encodes CDR1 LNHDA and CDR2 SQIVND (reference sequence). The CDR3 spells CASSIEFTDTQYF. In DNA, the CDR3 is TGTGCCAGTAGTATAGAGTTCACAGATACGCAGTATTTT. The whole variable domain, remainder taken from reference TRBV19 and TRBJ2-3, is DGGITQSPKYLFRKEGQNVTLSCEQNLNHDAMYWYRQDPGQGLRLIYYSQIVNDFQKGDIAEGYSVSREKKESFPLTVTSAQKNPTAFYLCASSIEFTDTQYFGPGTRLTVL.

The chain uses TRBV7-9 and TRBJ1-1; no firm D call. From germline, CDR1 is SEHNR and CDR2 FQNEAQ (reference sequence). The V end was cut by 5 bases, the J end by 2 bases, with 6 bases between. This CDR3 has 12 residues. Here the CDR3 reads CASSTINTEAFF. In DNA, the CDR3 is TGTGCCAGCAGCACAATAAACACTGAAGCTTTCTTT.

The chain recombines TRBV7-9 with TRBJ2-3; TRBD2 matches 11 bases. The ends lost 2 bases at V and 4 bases at J; junction bases unmatched: 11. This CDR3 is built from 18 residues. Germline V gene data show CDR1 as SEHNR and CDR2 as FQNEAQ (reference sequence). Written as DNA, the CDR3 is TGTGCCAGCAGCTTATCGACCCTTAGCGGGAGGGAAGCAGATACGCAGTATTTT. Its protein is CASSLSTLSGREADTQYF.

The chain links TRBV14 to TRBJ2-1, with D possibly being TRBD2 (5 bases). Trimming removed 0 bases at V and 4 bases at J, with 10 bases between. Germline V gives CDR1 SGHDN, CDR2 FVKESK. The CDR3 has 15 amino acids. The CDR3 reads CASSQELTGYNEQFF. The CDR3 DNA is TGTGCCAGCAGCCAAGAACTAACGGGGTACAATGAGCAGTTCTTC.

This chain joins TRBV29-1 and TRBJ1-1; D is uncertain. Germline V lookup: CDR1 SQVTM, CDR2 ANQGSEA. Trimming shortened V by 4 bases and J by 0 bases, and 6 bases separated the two germline ends. This CDR3 contains 12 residues. The CDR3 nucleotides are TGCAGCGTTGTGAGAATGAACACTGAAGCTTTCTTT. Its translation is CSVVRMNTEAFF.

This clone was counted once. The chain links TRBV5-1 to TRBJ1-1; D uncertain. The V gene lost 3 bases and the J gene lost 1 base, with 7 bases spanning the gap. The germline V gene encodes CDR1 SGHRS and CDR2 YFSETQ. This CDR3 has 13 amino acids. The CDR3 here is CASSSTENTEAFF. The CDR3 DNA reads as TGCGCCAGCAGCTCCACAGAGAACACTGAAGCTTTCTTT. Combining the CDR3 with reference TRBV5-1 and TRBJ1-1 gives the whole variable domain KAGVTQTPRYLIKTRGQQVTLSCSPISGHRSVSWYQQTPGQGLQFLFEYFSETQRNKGNFPGRFSGRQFSNSRSEMNVSTLELGDSALYLCASSSTENTEAFFGQGTRLTVV.

The genes are TRBV6-6 and TRBJ1-5; D remains unclear. The CDR3 runs to 13 residues. The germline CDR1 and CDR2 sequences are MNHNY and SVGAGI (reference sequence). Trimming shortened V by 11 bases and J by 2 bases, and 13 bases separated the two germline ends. CDR3 in amino acids: CAAGKRGNQPQHF. The CDR3 nucleotides read TGTGCCGCCGGAAAGAGGGGCAATCAGCCCCAGCATTTT.

CDR3 coding DNA: TGTGCCAGCAGCTTAGGGCGCTCTGGAAACACCATATATTTT. Translated: CASSLGRSGNTIYF. The chain joins TRBV7-2 to TRBJ1-3; the D is unclear. V gave up 1 base and J gave up 0 bases, with 4 bases separating them. Germline V gene sequence: CDR1 SGHTA, CDR2 FQGNSA. The CDR3 totals 14 residues.

The chain has TRBV11-2 and TRBJ2-6, with 12 bases matching TRBD2. Germline V gene sequence: CDR1 SGHAT, CDR2 FQNNGV. J lost 2 bases, V lost 1 base, and 6 bases had no gene match. This CDR3 spans 19 amino acids. CDR3 amino acids: CASSLARASGGAGANVLTF. CDR3 nucleotides: TGTGCCAGCAGCTTAGCTAGGGCTAGCGGGGGGGCTGGGGCCAACGTCCTGACTTTC.

This clone was observed a single time. This chain's CDR3 is CASTHFGGRADLFF. The CDR3 bases are TGTGCCAGTACCCATTTTGGCGGGAGGGCCGATCTGTTCTTC. The genes are TRBV19 and TRBJ2-1, with 9 bases aligning to TRBD2. The CDR3 consists of 14 residues. Germline loops: CDR1 LNHDA, CDR2 SQIVND (reference sequence). V shed 7 bases, J shed 15 bases, and the junction held 16 bases outside the gene matches.

CDR3: CSVEISSGSATQYF. For the CDR3, the DNA is TGCAGCGTTGAGATTTCAAGCGGGAGCGCGACCCAGTACTTC. The chain uses TRBV29-1 and TRBJ2-5; 8 bases match TRBD2. The trim removed 3 bases at V and 7 bases at J, leaving 10 bases unmatched. This CDR3 comprises 14 residues. From germline, CDR1 is SQVTM and CDR2 ANQGSEA.

This chain joins TRBV19 and TRBJ1-1, with D possibly matching TRBD1 (5 bases). With 5 bases removed from V and 1 base from J, the gap between germline ends came to 26 bases. There are 19 residues in the CDR3. Germline V gene data show CDR1 as LNHDA and CDR2 as SQIVND (reference sequence). The CDR3 sequence is CASSFNAGLRGIKNTEAFF. The DNA for the CDR3 is TGTGCCAGTAGTTTTAATGCGGGTTTGCGGGGGATAAAGAACACTGAAGCTTTCTTT.